These T cell receptor beta chains were read from a single sample in a study of technical replicates of blood from several donors. The table came from immunoSEQ multiplex PCR; TCRdb's copy has only in-frame clones and leaves some out. The repertoire holds 80,000 to 95,000 clones, with approximately 97% as singletons. The sequencing sample was made of T cells isolated from PBMCs. These receptors originate from a human donor in good health. The CDR3 runs from the conserved cysteine through the conserved F or W. Each record gives: V gene, clone size, D gene, J gene, CDR3 DNA, CDR3 protein. D genes are given only for firm matches. Expanded clones are given a class, and other clones once, few, many or no size at all.

TRBV15,NA,NA,TRBJ2-6,TGTGCCACCTCCATACTCTCTGGGGCCAACGTCCTGACTTTC,CATSILSGANVLTF
TRBV6-5,NA,TRBD1,TRBJ2-7,TGTGCCAGCAGTTACTACTCCCTGACAGGGGGCGACGAGCAGTACTTC,CASSYYSLTGGDEQYF
TRBV5-1,NA,TRBD2,TRBJ2-2,TGCGCCAGCAGCCCGGGAGGGGGTTGGACCGGGGAGCTGTTTTTT,CASSPGGGWTGELFF
TRBV4-2,NA,TRBD2,TRBJ2-3,TGTGCCAGCAGCCAAGAAGTCAGACTAGCGGTCCATAGAAGCACAGATACGCAGTATTTT,CASSQEVRLAVHRSTDTQYF
TRBV18,NA,TRBD1,TRBJ1-3,TGTGCCAGCTCACCGAGAGGACAGGGAAATTCTGGAAACACCATATATTTT,CASSPRGQGNSGNTIYF
TRBV27,NA,NA,TRBJ2-7,TGTGCCAGCAAAATCGGACAGAATCGCCACGAGCAGTACTTC,CASKIGQNRHEQYF
TRBV2,NA,NA,TRBJ1-5,TGTGCCAGCAGTGATAGACAGGAGAATCAGCCCCAGCATTTT,CASSDRQENQPQHF
TRBV28,NA,NA,TRBJ1-2,TGTGCCAGCAGTTCGAAGGGGCGACCCCACTATGGCTACACCTTC,CASSSKGRPHYGYTF
TRBV10-3,NA,NA,TRBJ2-7,TGTGCCATCAGCCGACAGACAATAAGCGGGCTAACAAACTACGAGCAGTACTTC,CAISRQTISGLTNYEQYF
TRBV28,NA,NA,TRBJ1-1,TGTGCCAGCAGTTTAGGGCGGAACACTGAAGCTTTCTTT,CASSLGRNTEAFF
TRBV4-3,once,NA,TRBJ1-4,TGCGCCAGCAGCCAAGAATCTCCGAAACGCGCCGAGGGGGTTAATGAAAAACTGTTTTTT,CASSQESPKRAEGVNEKLFF
TRBV5-1,once,NA,TRBJ1-4,TGCGCCAGCAGCTTGGCCCCCTTTGCAACTAATGAAAAACTGTTTTTT,CASSLAPFATNEKLFF
TRBV21-1,NA,NA,TRBJ2-7,TGTGCCAGCAGCAAAGTAGATCGACACAACTACGAGCAGTACTTC,CASSKVDRHNYEQYF
TRBV7-9,NA,TRBD1,TRBJ2-6,TGTGCCAGCAGCCGGGGACAGATCTCTGGGGCCAACGTCCTGACTTTC,CASSRGQISGANVLTF
TRBV2,NA,TRBD1,TRBJ2-7,TGTGCCCCAATGCGACAGGGGGCCACCTACGAGCAGTACTTC,CAPMRQGATYEQYF
TRBV6-5,NA,TRBD2,TRBJ2-1,TGTGCCAGCAGTTACGGGGCGACTAGCCTCGATGAGCAGTTCTTC,CASSYGATSLDEQFF
TRBV18,NA,NA,TRBJ1-2,TGTGCCAGCTCACCAAACTCAGGGGAGTCCTATGGCTACACCTTC,CASSPNSGESYGYTF
TRBV19,NA,TRBD1,TRBJ1-1,TGTGCCAGCTTATACGGGACAGGGGTTACTGAAGCTTTCTTT,CASLYGTGVTEAFF
TRBV6-5,NA,TRBD1,TRBJ2-7,TGTGCCAGCAGAACACAGGGGGATGGCGAGCAGTACTTC,CASRTQGDGEQYF
TRBV4-3,NA,NA,TRBJ2-2,TGCGCCAGCAGCCTAAACGGGGGTACCGGGGAGCTGTTTTTT,CASSLNGGTGELFF
TRBV5-6,NA,NA,TRBJ2-7,TGTGCCAGCAGCTCACTAACCACCTACGAGCAGTACTTC,CASSSLTTYEQYF
TRBV7-2,NA,TRBD2,TRBJ2-1,TGTGCCAGCAGCTTAGCGTCTAGCGGGAGGTGGAATGAGCAGTTCTTC,CASSLASSGRWNEQFF
TRBV7-2,NA,NA,TRBJ1-2,TGTGCCAGCAGCTTAGCTGGAGACAGACCACCTGGCTACACCTTC,CASSLAGDRPPGYTF
TRBV9,NA,NA,TRBJ1-2,TGTGCCAGCAGCGTAGACAGTCCTAACTATGGCTACACCTTC,CASSVDSPNYGYTF
TRBV19,NA,TRBD1,TRBJ1-5,TGTGCCAGTAATACGGGACAGGGGTATCAGCCCCAGCATTTT,CASNTGQGYQPQHF
TRBV6-5,NA,TRBD2,TRBJ2-5,TGTGCCAGCAGTTACCGAAGCGGGAGGGAGACCCAGTACTTC,CASSYRSGRETQYF
TRBV19,NA,NA,TRBJ1-5,TGTGCCAGTAGTATAGTCGCAATGGACGGGAACAATCAGCCCCAGCATTTT,CASSIVAMDGNNQPQHF
TRBV30,NA,NA,TRBJ1-4,TGTGCCTGGAGAAGAGGGCAGATCAATGAAAAACTGTTTTTT,CAWRRGQINEKLFF
TRBV6-5,NA,NA,TRBJ2-7,TGTGCCAGCAGTTACTCTGGGAGCTCCTACGAGCAGTACTTC,CASSYSGSSYEQYF
TRBV11-3,NA,NA,TRBJ2-7,TGTGCCAGCAGCTCCAACCCAATCTGGGCGTTTGAATCCTACGAGCAGTACTTC,CASSSNPIWAFESYEQYF
TRBV4-2,NA,TRBD1,TRBJ1-2,TGTGCCAGCAGCCAAGTGGACAGGGGATTCAGGGGGGTGGATGGCTACACCTTC,CASSQVDRGFRGVDGYTF
TRBV7-8,NA,TRBD1,TRBJ2-7,TGTGCCAGCAATGTACCGGGACAGGGGGCCAACGAGCAGTACTTC,CASNVPGQGANEQYF
TRBV28,NA,TRBD1,TRBJ1-4,TGTGCCAGCAGTTCAGGTACAGGGGGCAATAGAGTCGGTGAAAAACTGTTTTTT,CASSSGTGGNRVGEKLFF
TRBV27,NA,NA,TRBJ1-5,TGTGCCAGCAGTTTTTACAATCAGCCCCAGCATTTT,CASSFYNQPQHF
TRBV5-1,NA,TRBD1,TRBJ2-6,TGCGCCAGCAGCCCGACAGGGTTCGTGTCCTCTGGGGCCAACGTCCTGACTTTC,CASSPTGFVSSGANVLTF
TRBV6-5,NA,NA,TRBJ2-7,TGTGCCAGCAGTTACCCGGGGGAGATGCGGGAGCAGTACTTC,CASSYPGEMREQYF
TRBV9,NA,TRBD2,TRBJ2-3,TGTGCCAGCAGCCCAAAGACTAGCGGGACAGATACGCAGTATTTT,CASSPKTSGTDTQYF
TRBV7-2,NA,TRBD1,TRBJ2-7,TGTGCCAGCAGCTGGGGGGACAGGCAGACCTACGAGCAGTACTTC,CASSWGDRQTYEQYF
TRBV5-1,NA,TRBD1,TRBJ2-1,TGCGCCAGCAGCTGGGACAGGAATGAGCAGTTCTTC,CASSWDRNEQFF
TRBV7-2,few,TRBD1,TRBJ2-7,TGTGCCAGCAGCAGGGACAGGGGAGTTATCTACGAGCAGTACTTC,CASSRDRGVIYEQYF
TRBV2,NA,NA,TRBJ2-5,TGTGCCAGCAGTGAAGGGCGGTTGCAAGAGACCCAGTACTTC,CASSEGRLQETQYF
TRBV4-2,NA,NA,TRBJ2-4,TGTGCCAGCAGCCAAGTTTCCTTTCCGGGGGACGGTGCGGCCAAAAACATTCAGTACTTC,CASSQVSFPGDGAAKNIQYF
TRBV5-5,NA,TRBD1,TRBJ1-2,TGTGCCAGCAGTTCAACCGGGACAGGGTTTCCCGAAGGCTACACCTTC,CASSSTGTGFPEGYTF
TRBV19,NA,NA,TRBJ1-5,TGTGCCAGTAGTATTCAGGTTATAGGCAATCAGCCCCAGCATTTT,CASSIQVIGNQPQHF
TRBV19,NA,TRBD2,TRBJ2-7,TGTGCCAGTAGTATATACTGGCGGGAGGGCCTCGACGAGCAGTACTTC,CASSIYWREGLDEQYF
TRBV7-8,NA,TRBD2,TRBJ2-3,TGTGCCAGCAGCTTAGGTACTAGCGGGATTACAGATACGCAGTATTTT,CASSLGTSGITDTQYF
TRBV28,NA,NA,TRBJ1-1,TGTGCCAGCAGTTTAGAGCCGAACACTGAAGCTTTCTTT,CASSLEPNTEAFF
TRBV27,NA,NA,TRBJ2-5,TGTGCCAGCAGTTTATGGGGACATAATCAAGAGACCCAGTACTTC,CASSLWGHNQETQYF
TRBV10-1,NA,NA,TRBJ2-4,TGCGCCAGCAGTCCTACCTCGGGAAAGTACTTC,CASSPTSGKYF
TRBV7-2,NA,TRBD1,TRBJ2-7,TGTGCCAGCAGCCCGCCGACAGGGGCTCTCTACGAGCAGTACTTC,CASSPPTGALYEQYF
TRBV7-9,NA,NA,TRBJ1-1,TGTGCCAGCAGCTCAAAAGACAGATTGAACACTGAAGCTTTCTTT,CASSSKDRLNTEAFF
TRBV7-9,NA,NA,TRBJ1-1,TGTGCCAGCAGCGGGAGGTCAGGCACTGAAGCTTTCTTT,CASSGRSGTEAFF